A selection of T cell receptor beta chains follows, all from one sample in a study of persistence of HIV-infected CD4 T cells. Only in-frame clones appear in the TCRdb table, and some are missing; sequencing was by immunoSEQ multiplex PCR. The sample lists about 40,000 clones, 78% occurring once. No antigen has been identified for these receptors. The sequencing used CD4+ T cells sorted from PBMCs after approximately 20-hour stimulation, collected from a patient who received antiretroviral therapy. These receptors all come from an adult man with HIV who was CMV-seropositive. Both conserved end residues are part of each CDR3. A D gene is named only where the DNA matches it firmly. Only some rows state a clone size, as once, few, many or a class for expanded clones.

>once|TRBV2|TRBJ2-7|-
TGTGCCAGCAGACGGGATTGGGGCTTCTACGAGCAGTACTTC
CASRRDWGFYEQYF
>-|TRBV19|TRBJ1-5|-
TGTGCCTCCCGGCCTTATGAGGGATATAGCAATCAGCCCCAGCATTTT
CASRPYEGYSNQPQHF
>-|TRBV15|TRBJ2-1|TRBD2
TGTGCCACCAGCAGCCAGATGGTAGGGAGGGCCTACAATGAGCAGTTCTTC
CATSSQMVGRAYNEQFF
>-|TRBV5-6|TRBJ1-1|TRBD1
TGTGCCAGCAGCTTGGGAAGGGGGCATTTCGCGGTGAACACTGAAGCTTTCTTT
CASSLGRGHFAVNTEAFF
>-|TRBV6-6|TRBJ1-3|-
TGTGCCAGCAGTTACTCGGCCCTAACTGGAAACACCATATATTTT
CASSYSALTGNTIYF
>-|TRBV30|TRBJ1-6|TRBD1
TGTGCCTGGAGTGCGGGACAGGGAACACCCCTCCACTTT
CAWSAGQGTPLHF
>-|TRBV2|TRBJ1-3|TRBD1
TGTGCCAGCAGTCTGGGACAGCTACTAAACACCATATATTTT
CASSLGQLLNTIYF
>-|TRBV25-1|TRBJ1-1|-
TGTGCCAGCCGATCGAACACTGAAGCTTTCTTT
CASRSNTEAFF
>-|TRBV7-9|TRBJ2-1|TRBD2
TGTGCCAGCAGACTTTCCCGGACTAGCGGATACAATGAGCAGTTCTTC
CASRLSRTSGYNEQFF
>-|TRBV9|TRBJ1-6|-
TGTGCCAGCAGCTTGGACAGTAATTCACCCCTCCACTTT
CASSLDSNSPLHF
>-|TRBV30|TRBJ1-1|TRBD1
TGTGCCTGGAGTCACTTCTGGGGACAGGGCATCACTGAAGCTTTCTTT
CAWSHFWGQGITEAFF
>-|TRBV6-5|TRBJ1-2|-
TGTGCCAGCAGTTACCATAAGGGTGGCTACACCTTC
CASSYHKGGYTF
>-|TRBV2|TRBJ2-6|-
TGTGCCAGCAGTGAAGCGGGTACAGGGTCTGGGGCCAACGTCCTGACTTTC
CASSEAGTGSGANVLTF
>-|TRBV7-2|TRBJ2-7|-
TGTGCCAGCAGCTTAGGAGGGGGGTACTACAACGAGCAGTACTTC
CASSLGGGYYNEQYF
>-|TRBV19|TRBJ2-1|TRBD2
TGTGCCAGTAGTATAGGTCCTAGCGGGAGGGCGGGCTCCTACAATGAGCAGTTCTTC
CASSIGPSGRAGSYNEQFF
>-|TRBV27|TRBJ1-2|-
TGTGCCAGCAGTCCCAGAACTGTAATCCCTGGGGCTAACTATGGCTACACCTTC
CASSPRTVIPGANYGYTF
>-|TRBV18|TRBJ1-1|TRBD1
TGTGCCAGCTCACCGGACAGGGGAAACACTGAAGCTTTCTTT
CASSPDRGNTEAFF
>-|TRBV10-3|TRBJ1-4|-
TGTGCCATCAGTGCTGCCAAGGGGAATGAAAAACTGTTTTTT
CAISAAKGNEKLFF
>once|TRBV19|TRBJ1-1|-
TGTGCCAGTAGTATGGGGACATCCTTGAACACTGAAGCTTTCTTT
CASSMGTSLNTEAFF
>once|TRBV7-2|TRBJ1-1|-
TGTGCCAGCAGCTTAGGCCAGGGGAGAGGAACTGAAGCTTTCTTT
CASSLGQGRGTEAFF
>few|TRBV10-2|TRBJ1-2|-
TGCGCCAGCAGTGAGTCGGACAGTGGCGGCTATGGCTACACCTTC
CASSESDSGGYGYTF
>-|TRBV27|TRBJ1-2|-
TGTGCCAGCAGTCACCCGACTGGGAATGGCTACACCTTC
CASSHPTGNGYTF
>few|TRBV18|TRBJ2-2|-
TGTGCCAGCTCCGGCGGGTTAATTGACACCGGGGAGCTGTTTTTT
CASSGGLIDTGELFF
>medium-sized|TRBV10-2|TRBJ1-6|-
TGCGCCAGCAGCTTTGACTGGTTAGGCAATTCACCCCTCCACTTT
CASSFDWLGNSPLHF
>once|TRBV6-1|TRBJ1-2|-
TGTGCCAGCAGTGAAGCGGCGGCCCTAGGGTATGGCTACACCTTC
CASSEAAALGYGYTF
>-|TRBV5-1|TRBJ1-6|-
TGCGCCAGTTCCAGAGAGGGAAACAATTCACCCCTCCACTTT
CASSREGNNSPLHF
>-|TRBV6-4|TRBJ1-5|-
TGTGCCACTCTCGAGGGGGGGGGCAATCAGCCCCAGCATTTT
CATLEGGGNQPQHF
>-|TRBV2|TRBJ2-3|TRBD1
TGTGCCAGCAGTAGGGACAGGGGTTCCACAGATACGCAGTATTTT
CASSRDRGSTDTQYF
>-|TRBV19|TRBJ2-5|-
TGTGCCAGTAGTACACACCGCAAAGAGACCCAGTACTTC
CASSTHRKETQYF
>-|TRBV5-1|TRBJ1-6|TRBD1
TGCGCCAGCAGCCTAGGGGACAGGGCAGAATCACCCCTCCACTTT
CASSLGDRAESPLHF
>-|TRBV19|TRBJ2-2|-
TGTGCCAGTAGTATAGGGGCTGGTAACACCGGGGAGCTGTTTTTT
CASSIGAGNTGELFF
>-|TRBV6-5|TRBJ1-2|TRBD1
TGTGCCAGCAAGGGGACAGGGAACTATGGCTACACCTTC
CASKGTGNYGYTF
>-|TRBV7-8|TRBJ1-5|TRBD1
TGTGCCAGCAGCCCAGGGGGCGCGGGTTATCAGCCCCAGCATTTT
CASSPGGAGYQPQHF
>-|TRBV29-1|TRBJ1-1|-
TGCAGCGCAGCTAACACTGAAGCTTTCTTT
CSAANTEAFF
>few|TRBV10-3|TRBJ2-2|-
TGTGCCATCCGTGGCGGGGCGAACACCGGGGAGCTGTTTTTT
CAIRGGANTGELFF
>-|TRBV9|TRBJ1-2|TRBD1
TGTGCCAGCAGCGTCCTTGCAGGGGGCCTGACCTATGGCTACACCTTC
CASSVLAGGLTYGYTF
>-|TRBV20-1|TRBJ2-3|-
TGCAGTGCTAGTGTCTCGTCGACAGGCAAAGATACGCAGTATTTT
CSASVSSTGKDTQYF
>-|TRBV6-2/TRBV6-3|TRBJ1-1|-
TGTGCCAGCAGTCAGGAGAGGAACACTGAAGCTTTCTTT
CASSQERNTEAFF
>-|TRBV4-3|TRBJ2-2|-
TGCGCCAGCAGCCGCCTAATCGCGACGGGGACCGGGGAGCTGTTTTTT
CASSRLIATGTGELFF
>once|TRBV27|TRBJ2-3|-
TGTGCCAGCAGTCCGGGGTCAGATACGCAGTATTTT
CASSPGSDTQYF
>-|TRBV2|TRBJ1-1|TRBD1
TGTGCCAGCAGTGACAGGGGGCTAGTCACTGAAGCTTTCTTT
CASSDRGLVTEAFF
>-|TRBV5-1|TRBJ2-7|-
TGCGCCAGCAGCTTAAGTCCAGAAAGGACCTACGAGCAGTACTTC
CASSLSPERTYEQYF
>-|TRBV5-1|TRBJ2-3|TRBD1
TGCGCCAGCAGCTTGGGACAGGGGACTGCAACTTCTAGCACAGATACGCAGTATTTT
CASSLGQGTATSSTDTQYF
>-|TRBV7-6|TRBJ1-4|-
TGTGCCAGCAGCCTCATGAGGGAAAAACTGTTTTTT
CASSLMREKLFF
>-|TRBV7-2|TRBJ2-7|-
TGTGCCAGCAGCCGGAACGGCAGGGGGGACGAGCAGTACTTC
CASSRNGRGDEQYF
>-|TRBV10-2|TRBJ1-5|-
TGCGCCAGCAGGGGCAGCAATCAGCCCCAGCATTTT
CASRGSNQPQHF
>-|TRBV29-1|TRBJ2-1|TRBD2
TGCAGCGCTAAGAGAGGCGGGAGCCGCTACAATGAGCAGTTCTTC
CSAKRGGSRYNEQFF
>-|TRBV11-1|TRBJ1-1|-
TGTGCCAGCAGCTTAGAACCGTTGAACACTGAAGCTTTCTTT
CASSLEPLNTEAFF
>-|TRBV5-4|TRBJ2-7|-
TGTGCCAGCAGCAAACAGGGTTACGAGCAGTACTTC
CASSKQGYEQYF
>once|TRBV29-1|TRBJ2-7|TRBD2
TGCAGCGTTCGAGCGGGAGGTGGCTCCTACGAGCAGTACTTC
CSVRAGGGSYEQYF
>-|TRBV2|TRBJ1-2|-
TGTGCCAGCTCCTCCCTTGGACCAACCTATGGCTACACCTTC
CASSSLGPTYGYTF
>-|TRBV19|TRBJ2-7|TRBD1
TGTGCCAGTCAACAACAGGGGTACGAGCAGTACTTC
CASQQQGYEQYF